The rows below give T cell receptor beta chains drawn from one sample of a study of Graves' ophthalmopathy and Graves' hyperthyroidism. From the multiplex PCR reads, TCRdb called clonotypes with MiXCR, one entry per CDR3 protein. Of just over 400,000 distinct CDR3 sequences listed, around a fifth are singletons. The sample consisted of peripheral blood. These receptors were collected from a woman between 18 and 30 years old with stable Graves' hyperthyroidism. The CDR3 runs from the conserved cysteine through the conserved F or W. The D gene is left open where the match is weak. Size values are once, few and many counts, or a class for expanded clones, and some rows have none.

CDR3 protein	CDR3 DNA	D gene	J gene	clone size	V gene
CASSLDQGNSPLHF	TGTGCCAGCAGCTTGGACCAGGGGAATTCACCCCTCCACTTT	NA	TRBJ1-6	NA	TRBV7-2
CASSTRLAGSQETQYF	TGTGCCAGCAGCACCCGACTAGCGGGGTCCCAAGAGACCCAGTACTTC	TRBD2	TRBJ2-5	NA	TRBV11-2
CASSLFGLALDYEQYF	TGTGCCAGCAGTTTATTTGGACTAGCCTTGGACTACGAGCAGTACTTC	TRBD2	TRBJ2-7	many	TRBV28
CASNLGTGSYEQYF	TGTGCCAGCAACCTGGGGACAGGTTCCTACGAGCAGTACTTC	TRBD1	TRBJ2-7	many	TRBV6-1
CSALGGEGNTIYF	TGCAGTGCTCTGGGGGGCGAGGGAAACACCATATATTTT	NA	TRBJ1-3	many	TRBV20-1
CASSFRAGADYEQYF	TGTGCCAGCAGCTTTAGAGCAGGGGCGGATTACGAGCAGTACTTC	NA	TRBJ2-7	NA	TRBV7-2
CASSRLTGTTNTEAFF	TGTGCCAGCAGCCGCTTAACCGGGACAACGAACACTGAAGCTTTCTTT	NA	TRBJ1-1	many	TRBV4-2
CASSRTEMNTEAFF	TGCGCCAGCAGTCGTACAGAAATGAACACTGAAGCTTTCTTT	NA	TRBJ1-1	many	TRBV5-1
CATLTVNYGYTF	TGTGCCACTTTGACAGTTAACTATGGCTACACCTTC	NA	TRBJ1-2	few	TRBV6-1
CASSPQEIKNSPLHF	TGTGCCAGCAGCCCACAGGAAATCAAAAATTCACCCCTCCACTTT	NA	TRBJ1-6	many	TRBV5-4
CASSFRQSMNTEAFF	TGCGCCAGCAGCTTCCGACAGTCAATGAACACTGAAGCTTTCTTT	NA	TRBJ1-1	NA	TRBV5-1
CASSYSGTSGRETQYF	TGTGCCAGCAGTTATTCGGGGACTAGCGGGAGAGAGACCCAGTACTTC	TRBD2	TRBJ2-5	many	TRBV6-9
CASSQDRGLAAYEQYF	TGTGCCAGCAGCCAAGATCGAGGACTAGCGGCCTACGAGCAGTACTTC	TRBD2	TRBJ2-7	few	TRBV14
CASSDSNQGAMNTEAFF	TGTGCCAGCAGTGACTCGAATCAGGGGGCCATGAACACTGAAGCTTTCTTT	TRBD1	TRBJ1-1	NA	TRBV6-4
CSARDPEARYYEQYF	TGCAGTGCTAGAGATCCCGAGGCGAGGTACTACGAGCAGTACTTC	NA	TRBJ2-7	many	TRBV20-1
CASSYTPGQGALYTEAFF	TGTGCCAGCAGTTACACACCGGGGCAAGGGGCTCTTTACACTGAAGCTTTCTTT	NA	TRBJ1-1	many	TRBV6-2/TRBV6-3
CASSRSGRRNTGELFF	TGCGCCAGCAGCAGAAGCGGGAGGCGGAACACCGGGGAGCTGTTTTTT	TRBD2	TRBJ2-2	many	TRBV5-1
CASSSQRTGIYEQYF	TGTGCCAGCAGTTCGCAAAGGACAGGGATCTACGAGCAGTACTTC	TRBD1	TRBJ2-7	NA	TRBV28
CASSQLAGTYEQYF	TGCGCCAGCAGCCAACTTGCGGGCACCTACGAGCAGTACTTC	NA	TRBJ2-7	many	TRBV4-1
CAISGGRRGETQYF	TGTGCCATCAGTGGGGGACGCCGTGGGGAGACCCAGTACTTC	NA	TRBJ2-5	many	TRBV10-3
CASSRDRGNEQYF	TGTGCCAGCAGTCGGGACAGGGGAAACGAGCAGTACTTC	TRBD1	TRBJ2-7	many	TRBV27
CASSLSSANTGELFF	TGTGCCAGCAGTTTAAGCTCAGCTAACACCGGGGAGCTGTTTTTT	NA	TRBJ2-2	many	TRBV12-3/TRBV12-4
CASSQDRGNYEQYF	TGCGCCAGCAGCCAGGACAGGGGAAACTACGAGCAGTACTTC	TRBD1	TRBJ2-7	many	TRBV4-3
CASITRTQTNEKLFF	TGTGCCAGTATAACCCGAACACAAACTAATGAAAAACTGTTTTTT	NA	TRBJ1-4	many	TRBV19
CASNGDLRTYEQYF	TGCGCCAGCAACGGAGATTTGAGGACCTACGAGCAGTACTTC	NA	TRBJ2-7	many	TRBV5-1
CASSGTEDNQPQHF	TGTGCCAGCAGTGGGACAGAGGACAATCAGCCCCAGCATTTT	TRBD1	TRBJ1-5	NA	TRBV12-3/TRBV12-4
CASMPSPGGPQPQHF	TGTGCCAGCATGCCCTCCCCAGGGGGGCCTCAGCCCCAGCATTTT	TRBD1	TRBJ1-5	many	TRBV12-3/TRBV12-4
CSALTSGEETQYF	TGCAGTGCCCTGACTAGCGGGGAAGAGACCCAGTACTTC	TRBD2	TRBJ2-5	NA	TRBV20-1
CASSPHQTVYSNQPQHF	TGTGCCAGTAGTCCGCACCAGACAGTTTATAGCAATCAGCCCCAGCATTTT	NA	TRBJ1-5	NA	TRBV19
CASSSSDQPQHF	TGTGCCAGCTCATCTTCGGATCAGCCCCAGCATTTT	NA	TRBJ1-5	many	TRBV18
CASRERGRAFF	TGTGCCAGCAGGGAGAGAGGGAGGGCTTTCTTT	NA	TRBJ1-1	NA	TRBV12-3/TRBV12-4
CALGLAGVEQYF	TGTGCCTTGGGACTAGCGGGAGTTGAGCAGTACTTC	TRBD2	TRBJ2-7	NA	TRBV30
CASSTGIGSPLHF	TGTGCCAGCAGTACAGGGATCGGTTCACCCCTCCACTTT	NA	TRBJ1-6	many	TRBV6-5
CASAGDSHSYEQYF	TGTGCCAGCGCGGGGGACAGTCACTCCTACGAGCAGTACTTC	NA	TRBJ2-7	many	TRBV6-1
CASTGFGLPLHF	TGTGCCAGCACCGGGTTCGGTTTGCCCCTCCACTTT	NA	TRBJ1-6	NA	TRBV27
CASSLGGPNQPQHF	TGTGCCAGCAGTTTGGGGGGCCCCAATCAGCCCCAGCATTTT	NA	TRBJ1-5	many	TRBV28
CASSSLSEGQREAFF	TGTGCCAGCAGTTCCTTAAGTGAGGGCCAGCGTGAAGCTTTCTTT	NA	TRBJ1-1	many	TRBV6-2/TRBV6-3
CASRGGAMDSPNQPQHF	TGTGCCAGCAGGGGGGGCGCAATGGACAGTCCCAATCAGCCCCAGCATTTT	NA	TRBJ1-5	few	TRBV25-1
CASSLDREEISYEQYF	TGCGCCAGCAGCTTGGACAGGGAGGAAATTTCCTACGAGCAGTACTTC	NA	TRBJ2-7	NA	TRBV5-1
CASSLRESSYEQYF	TGTGCCAGCAGTTTGCGGGAGAGCTCCTACGAGCAGTACTTC	TRBD2	TRBJ2-7	many	TRBV12-3/TRBV12-4
CASSQAKEFRTGELFF	TGTGCCAGCAGCCAAGCAAAGGAGTTCCGAACCGGGGAGCTGTTTTTT	NA	TRBJ2-2	few	TRBV14
CASSDRGRVSTEAFF	TGTGCCAGCAGTGACCGGGGGAGAGTGAGCACTGAAGCTTTCTTC	NA	TRBJ1-1	many	TRBV6-1
CASSIRGRTEAFF	TGTGCCAGCTCAATCAGGGGGAGGACTGAAGCTTTCTTT	TRBD1	TRBJ1-1	many	TRBV18
CASRIGSPGTEAFF	TGTGCCAGCAGGATTGGGTCCCCGGGGACTGAAGCTTTCTTT	NA	TRBJ1-1	many	TRBV7-9
CASSQWTGPNQPQYF	TGCGCCAGCAGCCAATGGACAGGGCCCAATCAGCCCCAGTATTTT	TRBD1	TRBJ2-3	NA	TRBV4-1
CASSLGRQNTEAFF	TGTGCCAGCAGTTTAGGGAGGCAGAACACTGAAGCTTTCTTT	NA	TRBJ1-1	NA	TRBV28
CASSFLGSYEQYF	TGTGCCAGCAGTTTTCTTGGCTCCTACGAGCAGTACTTC	NA	TRBJ2-7	many	TRBV28
CASGYSMSDRGNQPQHF	TGTGCCAGCGGTTACTCGATGTCGGACCGGGGCAATCAGCCCCAGCATTTT	NA	TRBJ1-5	NA	TRBV6-5
CASSSPTVGSNQPQHF	TGTGCCAGCAGTTCCCCGACAGTCGGCAGCAATCAGCCCCAGCATTTT	NA	TRBJ1-5	many	TRBV12-3/TRBV12-4
CASNRQGRANYGYTF	TGTGCCAGCAACCGACAGGGAAGAGCTAACTATGGCTACACCTTC	TRBD1	TRBJ1-2	once	TRBV6-1
CASSPLGQGYGYTF	TGTGCCAGCAGCCCCCTAGGACAGGGCTATGGCTACACCTTC	TRBD1	TRBJ1-2	many	TRBV12-3/TRBV12-4
CASSLEGLQPQHF	TGTGCCAGCAGCTTAGAAGGGCTTCAGCCCCAGCATTTT	NA	TRBJ1-5	many	TRBV7-8